This T cell receptor (beta chain) emerged from a study of blood T cell repertoires in COVID-19. After removal of 8 bases from V and 4 bases from J, the junction contained 6 bases not matched to a gene. From germline, CDR1 is SGHVS and CDR2 FNYEAQ. The CDR3 has 14 amino acids. Using immunoSEQ multiplex PCR, the repertoire was profiled, and TCRdb retains in-frame clones only, with some absent. Seen here are approximately 300,000 clones, more than 85% observed once, and the top ten hold roughly 3.9%. The TCR originated in a woman between 25 and 40 years old who had been exposed to COVID-19. The sample comprised PBMCs or T cells enriched from blood (not recorded which). The chain employs TRBV7-6 and TRBJ2-3; 10 positions match TRBD2. The CDR3 protein is CASRAGGPSDTQYF. CDR3 DNA: TGTGCCAGCCGAGCGGGGGGGCCCTCAGATACGCAGTATTTT.